This is a list of T cell receptor beta chains from one sample in a study of cytomegalovirus exposure and HLA in healthy donors. The assay was immunoSEQ multiplex PCR, and TCRdb's table has in-frame clones only and misses some. Counted here are some 170,000 clones, about 69% occurring once; the ten biggest clones make up around 2.3%. The sequenced material came from PBMCs. These receptors came from a human donor in good health. CDR3s include the opening cysteine and the closing phenylalanine or tryptophan. D genes are given only for firm matches. Expanded clones get a size class; other rows say once, few or many, or leave the size out.

TRBJ1-2 TRBD1 few TRBV14 CASSASFGGTGGVLGYTF TGTGCCAGCAGCGCAAGCTTTGGTGGGACAGGGGGAGTTCTTGGCTACACCTTC
TRBJ2-1 TRBD2 NA TRBV30 CAWSVASGVYNEQFF TGTGCCTGGAGTGTAGCTAGCGGGGTTTACAATGAGCAGTTCTTC
TRBJ1-1 NA NA TRBV28 CASSSRNTEAFF TGTGCCAGCAGTTCGAGGAACACTGAAGCTTTCTTT
TRBJ1-1 TRBD1 once TRBV9 CASSTSQGGVTEAFF TGTGCCAGCAGCACTTCACAGGGGGGTGTCACTGAAGCTTTCTTT
TRBJ1-1 NA NA TRBV2 CASQLGMNTEAFF TGTGCCAGTCAGCTCGGGATGAACACTGAAGCTTTCTTT
TRBJ2-7 NA few TRBV9 CASSVGALSRGRSYEQYF TGTGCCAGCAGCGTAGGGGCGTTGAGCAGGGGCAGGTCCTACGAGCAGTACTTC
TRBJ1-2 NA once TRBV18 CASSPGQNYGYTF TGTGCCAGCTCACCCGGACAGAATTATGGCTACACCTTC
TRBJ1-2 TRBD1 NA TRBV14 CASSRMGEGARGYTF TGTGCCAGCAGCCGAATGGGTGAGGGGGCACGCGGCTACACCTTC
TRBJ1-5 TRBD1 NA TRBV25-1 CASSDPGGQADSNQPQHF TGTGCCAGCAGTGACCCAGGGGGACAGGCAGATAGCAATCAGCCCCAGCATTTT
TRBJ2-1 NA NA TRBV7-8 CASSLGGGHEQFF TGTGCCAGCAGCTTAGGTGGGGGCCATGAGCAGTTCTTC
TRBJ1-4 TRBD1 NA TRBV9 CASSAQAQGANEKLFF TGTGCCAGCAGCGCGCAAGCACAGGGGGCAAATGAAAAACTGTTTTTT
TRBJ1-2 TRBD1 once TRBV27 CASSLQQGARGYTF TGTGCCAGCAGTTTGCAGCAGGGGGCGAGAGGCTACACCTTC
TRBJ1-6 NA NA TRBV6-1 CASSEKRVLPLHF TGTGCCAGCAGTGAAAAGCGGGTTCTGCCCCTCCACTTT
TRBJ2-7 NA NA TRBV18 CASSPRGTYEQYF TGTGCCAGCTCACCTAGGGGGACCTACGAGCAGTACTTC
TRBJ2-7 NA NA TRBV4-1 CASSLGQTYEQYF TGCGCCAGCAGCCTGGGGCAGACCTACGAGCAGTACTTC
TRBJ2-7 NA few TRBV4-1 CASSQGVTGALEQYF TGCGCCAGCAGCCAAGGGGTCACAGGCGCTCTCGAGCAGTACTTC
TRBJ2-5 TRBD2 NA TRBV6-5 CASSYSFSGGAATQYF TGTGCCAGCAGTTATTCCTTTAGCGGGGGGGCCGCAACCCAGTACTTC
TRBJ2-3 TRBD2 medium-sized TRBV6-4 CASSDSSGGDTQYF TGTGCCAGCAGTGACTCTAGCGGGGGAGATACGCAGTATTTT
TRBJ1-1 NA NA TRBV4-1 CASSQGSGPEGEAFF TGCGCCAGCAGCCAAGGATCCGGGCCCGAGGGTGAAGCTTTCTTT
TRBJ2-5 TRBD2 NA TRBV19 CATATSGGRETQYF TGTGCCACCGCAACTAGCGGGGGGAGAGAGACCCAGTACTTC
TRBJ1-1 TRBD1 once TRBV7-9 CASSPTTGGGTEAFF TGTGCCAGCAGCCCGACCACAGGGGGGGGAACTGAAGCTTTCTTT
TRBJ2-7 NA NA TRBV27 CASSSSSYEQYF TGTGCCAGCAGTTCGAGCTCCTACGAGCAGTACTTC
TRBJ1-5 NA NA TRBV6-1 CASSSPPGPQHF TGTGCCAGCAGTTCACCCCCCGGGCCCCAGCATTTT
TRBJ1-2 NA NA TRBV7-3 CASSLTGNTNYGYTF TGTGCCAGCAGCTTAACGGGCAATACTAACTATGGCTACACCTTC
TRBJ2-1 NA NA TRBV29-1 CSVGGLSYNEQFF TGCAGCGTTGGAGGGTTATCCTACAATGAGCAGTTCTTC
TRBJ2-7 TRBD1 NA TRBV7-2 CASSFRTGAYEQYF TGTGCCAGCAGCTTCCGGACAGGGGCCTACGAGCAGTACTTC
TRBJ2-5 TRBD2 few TRBV7-2 CASTRPGLQETQYF TGTGCCAGCACCCGACCGGGACTACAAGAGACCCAGTACTTC
TRBJ2-2 NA NA TRBV5-1 CASSLGEATGELFF TGCGCCAGCAGCTTGGGAGAGGCCACCGGGGAGCTGTTTTTT
TRBJ1-1 NA NA TRBV10-2 CASRGGEGENTEAFF TGCGCCAGCAGAGGGGGTGAGGGAGAGAACACTGAAGCTTTCTTT
TRBJ2-2 TRBD2 NA TRBV7-2 CASSPAGGWSGELFF TGTGCCAGCAGCCCGGCGGGGGGCTGGAGCGGGGAGCTGTTTTTT
TRBJ2-7 NA NA TRBV4-1 CASSQDVRYEQYF TGCGCCAGCAGCCAAGATGTCCGCTACGAGCAGTACTTC
TRBJ2-1 NA NA TRBV27 CASSFQGMGYNEQFF TGTGCCAGCAGTTTTCAGGGGATGGGGTACAATGAGCAGTTCTTC
TRBJ1-6 NA NA TRBV7-9 CASSRLFLDSGSPLHF TGTGCCAGCAGCCGACTATTCCTTGATAGTGGTTCACCCCTCCACTTT
TRBJ2-2 TRBD2 NA TRBV27 CASSLTTVAGYSTGELFF TGTGCCAGCAGTTTAACTACAGTAGCGGGGTATAGCACCGGGGAGCTGTTTTTT
TRBJ2-2 NA NA TRBV7-2 CASSFGGARGRTGELFF TGTGCCAGCAGCTTTGGGGGGGCGCGAGGGAGGACCGGGGAGCTGTTTTTT
TRBJ2-7 TRBD1 NA TRBV6-1 CASSFGQDYEQYF TGTGCCAGCAGTTTCGGACAGGACTACGAGCAGTACTTC
TRBJ2-7 TRBD1 NA TRBV11-3 CASSFGQGGGQYF TGTGCCAGCAGCTTTGGACAGGGTGGTGGGCAGTACTTC
TRBJ1-2 NA NA TRBV5-1 CASSLDPRSDYGYTF TGCGCCAGCAGCTTGGATCCGAGGTCGGACTATGGCTACACCTTC